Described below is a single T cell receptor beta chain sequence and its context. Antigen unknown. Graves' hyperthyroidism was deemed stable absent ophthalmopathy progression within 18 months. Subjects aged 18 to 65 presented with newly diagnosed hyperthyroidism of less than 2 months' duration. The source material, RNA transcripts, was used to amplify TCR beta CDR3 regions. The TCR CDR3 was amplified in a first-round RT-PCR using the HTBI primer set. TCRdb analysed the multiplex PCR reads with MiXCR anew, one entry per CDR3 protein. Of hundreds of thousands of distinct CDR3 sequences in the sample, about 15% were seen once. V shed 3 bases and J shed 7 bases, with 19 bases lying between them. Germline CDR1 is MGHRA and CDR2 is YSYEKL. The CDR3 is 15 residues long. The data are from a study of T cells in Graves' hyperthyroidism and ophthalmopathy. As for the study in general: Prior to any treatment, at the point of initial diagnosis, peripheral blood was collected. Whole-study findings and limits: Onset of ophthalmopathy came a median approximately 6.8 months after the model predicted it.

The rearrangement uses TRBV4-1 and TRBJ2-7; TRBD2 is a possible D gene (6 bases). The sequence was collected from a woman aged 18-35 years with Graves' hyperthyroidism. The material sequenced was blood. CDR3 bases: TGCGCCAGCAGCCAGCGAGAGCGGGCGGTGGATGAGCAGTACTTC. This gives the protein CASSQRERAVDEQYF.